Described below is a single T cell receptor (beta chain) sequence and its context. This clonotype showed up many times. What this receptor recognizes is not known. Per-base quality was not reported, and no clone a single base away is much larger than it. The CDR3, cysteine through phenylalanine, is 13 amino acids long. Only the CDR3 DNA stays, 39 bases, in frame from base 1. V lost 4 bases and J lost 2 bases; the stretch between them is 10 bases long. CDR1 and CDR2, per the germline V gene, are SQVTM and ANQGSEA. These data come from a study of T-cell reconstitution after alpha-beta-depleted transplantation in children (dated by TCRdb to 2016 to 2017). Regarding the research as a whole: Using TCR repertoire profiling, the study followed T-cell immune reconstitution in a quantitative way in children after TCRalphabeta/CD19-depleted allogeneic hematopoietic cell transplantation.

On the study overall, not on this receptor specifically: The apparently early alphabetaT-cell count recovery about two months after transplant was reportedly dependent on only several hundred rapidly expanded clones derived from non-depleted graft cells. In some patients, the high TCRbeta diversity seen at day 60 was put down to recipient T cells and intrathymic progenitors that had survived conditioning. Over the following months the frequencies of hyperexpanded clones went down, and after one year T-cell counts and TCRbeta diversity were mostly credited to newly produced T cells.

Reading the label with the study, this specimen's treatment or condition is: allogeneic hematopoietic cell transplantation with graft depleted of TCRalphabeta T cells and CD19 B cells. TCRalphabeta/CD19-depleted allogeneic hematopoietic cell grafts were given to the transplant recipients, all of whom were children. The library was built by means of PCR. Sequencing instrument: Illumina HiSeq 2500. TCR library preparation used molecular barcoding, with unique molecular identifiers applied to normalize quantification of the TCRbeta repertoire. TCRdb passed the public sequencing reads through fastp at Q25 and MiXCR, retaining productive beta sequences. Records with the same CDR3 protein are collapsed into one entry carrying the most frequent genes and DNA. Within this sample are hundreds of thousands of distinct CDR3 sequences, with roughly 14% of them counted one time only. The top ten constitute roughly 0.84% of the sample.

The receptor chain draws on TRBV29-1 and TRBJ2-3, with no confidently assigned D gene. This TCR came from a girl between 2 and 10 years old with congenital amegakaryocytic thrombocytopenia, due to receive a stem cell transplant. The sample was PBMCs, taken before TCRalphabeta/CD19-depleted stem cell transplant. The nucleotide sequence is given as TGCAGCGTTGGTGGCAGAACCACAGATACGCAGTATTTT. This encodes CSVGGRTTDTQYF.